Listed here are 26 T cell receptor beta chains from one sample, sequenced in a study of cytomegalovirus exposure and HLA in healthy donors. The table came from immunoSEQ multiplex PCR; TCRdb's copy has only in-frame clones and leaves some out. The sample carries fewer than 200,000 clones, roughly nine tenths recorded once. The sample was PBMCs. These receptors came from a man aged 25-45 years in good health and CMV-seropositive.

This clone was recorded once. The gene calls are TRBV4-3 and TRBJ1-6; the D gene is possibly TRBD1 (5 bases). Germline V gene data show CDR1 as LGHNA and CDR2 as YSLEER. There are 15 residues in the CDR3. The V end lost 0 bases, the J end lost 5 bases, and 8 bases lay between the germline ends. CDR3 DNA sequence: TGCGCCAGCAGCCAAGACTGGGGGAATAATTCACCCCTCCACTTT. Protein product: CASSQDWGNNSPLHF.

The rearrangement uses TRBV6-5 and TRBJ1-5, with 8 bases lining up with TRBD1. This CDR3 has 14 residues. CDR1 and CDR2 from the germline V gene are MNHEY and SVGAGI. V shed 6 bases, J shed 7 bases, and the junction held 8 bases outside the gene matches. The CDR3 is CASRETGAWQPQHF. The CDR3, as DNA: TGTGCCAGCAGGGAGACAGGGGCCTGGCAGCCCCAGCATTTT.

The chain is built from TRBV11-2 and TRBJ2-1; 10 nucleotides match TRBD2. The J segment lost 9 bases and the V segment lost 2 bases, leaving 16 bases of the junction unmatched. The CDR3 runs 18 residues. Germline V gene lookup returns CDR1 SGHAT and CDR2 FQNNGV. The CDR3: CASSLLIGLAVGVGEQFF. The CDR3 DNA reads as TGTGCCAGCAGCTTATTAATCGGACTAGCGGTGGGGGTCGGTGAGCAGTTCTTC. Combining the CDR3 with reference TRBV11-2 and TRBJ2-1 gives the whole variable domain EAGVAQSPRYKIIEKRQSVAFWCNPISGHATLYWYQQILGQGPKLLIQFQNNGVVDDSQLPKDRFSAERLKGVDSTLKIQPAKLEDSAVYLCASSLLIGLAVGVGEQFFGPGTRLTVL.

This CDR3 is CASSQGSNTGELFF. In DNA, the CDR3 is TGCGCCAGCAGCCAAGGGTCGAACACCGGGGAGCTGTTTTTT. This chain connects TRBV4-1 to TRBJ2-2; D is unresolved. Between the trimmed V and J ends, which lost 1 base and 0 bases, there was a span of 3 bases. The CDR3 is 14 residues long. Germline CDR1 reads MGHRA; CDR2 reads YSYEKL.

The chain employs TRBV5-1 and TRBJ1-4; tentatively, D is TRBD1 (5 bases). Per the germline V gene, CDR1 is SGHRS and CDR2 is YFSETQ. With 3 bases removed from V and 4 bases from J, the gap between germline ends came to 16 bases. The CDR3 sequence is 16 residues long. The CDR3, as DNA: TGCGCCAGCAGCTCCGGATACTTAAGGGGTAATGAAAAACTGTTTTTT. Residues: CASSSGYLRGNEKLFF. The full variable domain, its missing parts supplied by reference TRBV5-1 and TRBJ1-4, is KAGVTQTPRYLIKTRGQQVTLSCSPISGHRSVSWYQQTPGQGLQFLFEYFSETQRNKGNFPGRFSGRQFSNSRSEMNVSTLELGDSALYLCASSSGYLRGNEKLFFGSGTQLSVL.

This clone turned up a few times. The chain combines TRBV6-1 with TRBJ1-5; 9 nucleotides agree with TRBD1. The CDR3 spans 15 residues. The V and J ends lost 7 bases and 2 bases, in that order; junction bases with no gene match: 6. Per germline, CDR1 MNHNS and CDR2 SASEGT. CDR3 protein: CASNNRGLGNQPQHF. CDR3 nucleotide sequence: TGTGCCAGCAATAACAGGGGGCTAGGCAATCAGCCCCAGCATTTT.

The sample holds one count of this clone. The V gene is TRBV11-2, the J gene TRBJ1-1; D is unresolved. The CDR3 runs to 11 residues. Trimming left V 6 bases short and J 4 bases short, with 6 bases between. Germline V lookup: CDR1 SGHAT, CDR2 FQNNGV. This CDR3 reads CASRIATEAFF. In DNA form, the CDR3 reads TGTGCCAGCAGGATCGCCACTGAAGCTTTCTTT.

The chain couples TRBV7-8 to TRBJ2-2; the D is unclear. Germline loops: CDR1 SGHVS, CDR2 FQNEAQ. CDR3 size: 15 residues. V gave up 1 base and J gave up 2 bases, with 8 bases separating them. The CDR3 DNA reads TGTGCCAGCAGCTTAGTATCCACAAACACCGGGGAGCTGTTTTTT. Translation: CASSLVSTNTGELFF.

This clone has a single count. The chain couples TRBV7-2 to TRBJ2-5; 8 bases fit TRBD2. Germline CDR1 reads SGHTA; CDR2 reads FQGNSA. The CDR3 loop spans 16 amino acids. J gave up 1 base and V 1 base, and 5 bases lay outside the gene matches. CDR3 DNA sequence: TGTGCCAGCAGCTTAGTGGCGGGAGGATTCCAAGAGACCCAGTACTTC. It codes for CASSLVAGGFQETQYF.

This rearrangement joins TRBV14 to TRBJ1-1; TRBD1 is a possible D gene (5 bases). Trimming took off 3 bases at V and 3 bases at J, with 14 bases between the two ends. This CDR3 is 15 amino acids long. Germline V gives CDR1 SGHDN, CDR2 FVKESK. CDR3 amino acids: CASSHYRTVDTEAFF. The DNA for the CDR3 is TGTGCCAGCAGCCACTACAGGACGGTGGACACTGAAGCTTTCTTT.

This clone was observed once. The genes are TRBV7-6 and TRBJ2-7; possibly TRBD2 for D (7 bases). The CDR3 has 16 residues. Germline loops: CDR1 SGHVS, CDR2 FNYEAQ. Deletions cut 1 base from V and 3 bases from J, with 16 bases between. CDR3 region: CASSLDWAGGLYEQYF. CDR3 DNA sequence: TGTGCCAGCAGCTTAGATTGGGCCGGGGGGCTCTACGAGCAGTACTTC.

CDR3 sequence (DNA): TGTGCCAGCAGCTTCGGAATTGGGGGCAATGAGCAGTTCTTC. The encoded protein is CASSFGIGGNEQFF. The gene calls are TRBV5-8 and TRBJ2-1; possibly TRBD1 or TRBD2 for D (5 bases each). Germline V gene lookup returns CDR1 SGHTS and CDR2 YDEGEE. The CDR3 sequence is 14 residues long. Trimming cost V 2 bases and J 6 bases, with 12 bases left between them.

The count of this clone is one. This chain joins TRBV7-6 and TRBJ2-3; tentative D call: TRBD2 (6 bases). V lost 0 bases and J 5 bases, leaving 9 bases between the germline ends. Germline CDR1 and CDR2: SGHVS and FNYEAQ. CDR3 length equals 14 residues. Here the CDR3 DNA reads TGTGCCAGCAGCTTAGCGGGAGGCTTAGATACGCAGTATTTT. As protein: CASSLAGGLDTQYF.

As DNA, the CDR3 is TGCGCCAGCAGCTTCTCTTCTATACAGGGGTCGGGGGTGAGGACTGAAGCTTTCTTT. Its protein product is CASSFSSIQGSGVRTEAFF. V and J are TRBV5-1 and TRBJ1-1; TRBD1 aligns across 7 bases. The CDR3 runs to 19 residues. J was trimmed by 5 bases and V by 2 bases; bases with no gene match: 21. The germline V gene encodes CDR1 SGHRS and CDR2 YFSETQ.

Here the CDR3 DNA reads TGTGCCAGCAGTGAGGGGGCGGTGGAGACCCAGTACTTC. This encodes CASSEGAVETQYF. V usage is TRBV6-1 and J usage is TRBJ2-5; D perhaps matches TRBD1 (6 bases). The CDR3 is 13 amino acids. Germline CDR1 and CDR2: MNHNS and SASEGT. Trimming removed 3 bases at V and 5 bases at J, with 10 bases between.

The chain carries TRBV19 and TRBJ2-5; no clear D. Germline loops: CDR1 LNHDA, CDR2 SQIVND (reference sequence). This CDR3 is built from 15 residues. V gave up 0 bases and J gave up 5 bases, with 13 bases separating them. The CDR3 spells CASSIDIWNGETQYF. CDR3 in DNA: TGTGCCAGTAGTATAGATATTTGGAATGGGGAGACCCAGTACTTC.

The J gene is TRBJ1-2, the V gene TRBV10-3, with TRBD1 identical over 12 bases. CDR1 ENHRY and CDR2 SYGVKD come from the germline V gene. CDR3 length equals 15 residues. Trimming removed 4 bases from V and 7 bases from J; junction bases left unmatched: 7. The CDR3 loop is CAISGSGTGGFGYTF. CDR3 coding DNA: TGTGCCATCAGTGGTTCCGGGACAGGGGGCTTTGGCTACACCTTC.

The chain uses TRBV15 and TRBJ2-3; TRBD2 matches at 11 bases. The CDR3 is 15 residues long. With V trimmed by 5 bases and J by 4 bases, 5 bases remained unmatched. Germline lookup yields CDR1 LNHNV and CDR2 YYDKDF (reference sequence). The CDR3 reads CATSHLAGGPDTQYF. The CDR3 coding sequence is TGTGCCACCAGCCACTTAGCGGGAGGGCCAGATACGCAGTATTTT.

The chain has TRBV29-1 and TRBJ2-7, with D unclear. Per germline, CDR1 SQVTM and CDR2 ANQGSEA. V shed 4 bases and J shed 4 bases, with 5 bases lying between them. The CDR3 length is 10 residues. The CDR3 loop is CSVGQYEQYF. Written as DNA, the CDR3 is TGCAGCGTTGGGCAGTACGAGCAGTACTTC.

The V and J genes are TRBV7-3 and TRBJ2-7, with D uncertain. Trimming pared 2 bases from V and 6 bases from J, leaving 11 bases between. There are 13 residues in the CDR3. From germline, CDR1 is SGHTA and CDR2 FQGTGA. CDR3 in amino acids: CASSLGRSGEQYF. The CDR3 DNA sequence: TGTGCCAGCAGCTTAGGTCGTTCAGGCGAGCAGTACTTC.

The V and J genes are TRBV30 and TRBJ1-2; tentatively, D is TRBD1 (6 bases). Per germline, CDR1 GTSNPN and CDR2 SVGIG (reference sequence). CDR3 size: 12 residues. V lost 1 base and J 4 bases, leaving 7 bases between the germline ends. CDR3 residues: CAWSGTAYGYTF. The DNA of the CDR3 is TGTGCCTGGAGTGGGACAGCCTATGGCTACACCTTC.

This clone was recorded once. This rearrangement joins TRBV27 to TRBJ2-7; 9 positions match TRBD1. Per the germline V gene, CDR1 is MNHEY and CDR2 is SMNVEV (reference sequence). The CDR3 has 16 amino acids. V was pared by 5 bases and J by 4 bases, with 12 bases of the junction left unmatched. The CDR3 spells CASSDKPGQGLYEQYF. DNA of the CDR3: TGTGCCAGCAGTGACAAGCCGGGACAGGGCCTATACGAGCAGTACTTC.

The V gene is TRBV28, the J gene TRBJ1-5, with 7 nucleotides matching TRBD1. J lost 2 bases, V lost 2 bases, and 3 bases had no gene match. The CDR3 runs 15 residues. Germline lookup yields CDR1 MDHEN and CDR2 SYDVKM. The CDR3 here is CASSLRDRRNQPQHF. CDR3 nucleotide sequence: TGTGCCAGCAGTTTAAGGGACAGACGCAATCAGCCCCAGCATTTT.

The chain is built from TRBV11-2 and TRBJ2-3, with D hard to call. Germline-derived CDR1 and CDR2 are SGHAT and FQNNGV. This CDR3 spans 16 amino acids. The germline V and J ends were trimmed by 5 bases and 1 base, with 16 bases remaining between them. The CDR3 is CASSHSRTYRTDTQYF. The CDR3 DNA reads TGTGCCAGCAGCCACAGTCGAACTTACCGCACAGATACGCAGTATTTT.

V usage is TRBV12-5 and J usage is TRBJ2-3; 8 bases line up with TRBD1. The CDR3 runs 16 residues. V shed 0 bases, J shed 7 bases, and the junction held 9 bases outside the gene matches. Germline CDR1 is LGHNT and CDR2 is FRNRAP. The CDR3 region is CASGLVLGQGANTQYF. As DNA, the CDR3 is TGTGCTAGTGGTTTGGTACTTGGACAGGGTGCAAATACGCAGTATTTT. Based on the CDR3 plus reference TRBV12-5 and TRBJ2-3, the full variable domain is DARVTQTPRHKVTEMGQEVTMRCQPILGHNTVFWYRQTMMQGLELLAYFRNRAPLDDSGMPKDRFSAEMPDATLATLKIQPSEPRDSAVYFCASGLVLGQGANTQYFGPGTRLTVL.

This chain joins TRBV9 and TRBJ2-2; TRBD2 agrees at 10 bases. V was pared by 3 bases and J by 8 bases, with 10 bases of the junction left unmatched. The CDR3 runs to 16 residues. Germline V gene sequence: CDR1 SGDLS, CDR2 YYNGEE. This CDR3 reads CASSDPRAGGHGELFF. The CDR3 nucleotides are TGTGCCAGCAGCGATCCGAGAGCGGGGGGGCATGGGGAGCTGTTTTTT.